This TCR beta chain was sequenced during a study of a mutant IDH1 vaccine in newly diagnosed glioma. TCRdb's table, derived via immunoSEQ multiplex PCR, lists solely in-frame clones and lacks some. The sample yields some 58,000 clones, 75% to 85% seen once. Time point of the sample: week 35, safety follow-up. Each dose of the vaccine consisted of 300 ug of mutant IDH1 20-mer peptide, with topical imiquimod. Germline loops: CDR1 MNHEY, CDR2 SVGAGI. There are 16 residues in the CDR3. V shed 2 bases and J shed 0 bases, with 11 bases lying between them. Details on this clone: No antigen is known for it.

The rearrangement links TRBV6-5 to TRBJ2-1; no definite D call. This receptor was taken from a man aged 35 to 55 with glioma. Sequences were derived from PBMCs, sampled from a glioma patient whose treatment included an IDH1 peptide vaccine. The DNA for the CDR3 is TGTGCCAGCAGTTACGTCCTTCCGAGCTCCTACAATGAGCAGTTCTTC. Translating it yields CASSYVLPSSYNEQFF.